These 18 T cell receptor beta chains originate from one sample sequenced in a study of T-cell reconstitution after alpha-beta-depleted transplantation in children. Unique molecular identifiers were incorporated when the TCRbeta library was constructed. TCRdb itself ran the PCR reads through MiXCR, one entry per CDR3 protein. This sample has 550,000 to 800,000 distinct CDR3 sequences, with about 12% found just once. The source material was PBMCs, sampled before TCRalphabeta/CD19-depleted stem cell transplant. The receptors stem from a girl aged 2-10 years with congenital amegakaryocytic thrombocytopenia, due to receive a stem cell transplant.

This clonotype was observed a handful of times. In DNA, the CDR3 is TGTGCCAGCAGCCCAATAGCGGGCAGCTCCTACAATGAGCAGTTCTTC. It specifies CASSPIAGSSYNEQFF. The J gene is TRBJ2-1, the V gene TRBV7-3, with 7 bases fitting TRBD2. Germline trimming cut 5 bases from V and 0 bases from J; bases unmatched to any gene: 7. The CDR3 spans 16 residues. From germline, CDR1 is SGHTA and CDR2 FQGTGA.

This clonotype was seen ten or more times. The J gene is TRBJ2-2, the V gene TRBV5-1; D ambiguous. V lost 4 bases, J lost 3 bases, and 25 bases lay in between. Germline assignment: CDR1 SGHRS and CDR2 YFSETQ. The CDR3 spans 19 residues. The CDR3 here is CASSSPTRVVSSYTGELFF. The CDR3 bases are TGCGCCAGCAGCAGCCCCACCCGGGTGGTAAGCAGTTACACCGGGGAGCTGTTTTTT.

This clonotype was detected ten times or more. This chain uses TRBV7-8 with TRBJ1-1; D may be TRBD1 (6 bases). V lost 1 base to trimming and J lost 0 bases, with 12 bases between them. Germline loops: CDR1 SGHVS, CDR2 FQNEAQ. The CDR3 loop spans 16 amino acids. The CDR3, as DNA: TGTGCCAGCAGCTTAGGGACAGATTTCATGAACACTGAAGCTTTCTTT. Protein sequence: CASSLGTDFMNTEAFF.

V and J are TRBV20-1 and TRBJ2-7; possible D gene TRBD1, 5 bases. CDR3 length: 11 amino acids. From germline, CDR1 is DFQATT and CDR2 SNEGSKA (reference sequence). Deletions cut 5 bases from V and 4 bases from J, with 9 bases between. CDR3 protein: CSALQDYEQYF. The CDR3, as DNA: TGCAGTGCTTTACAGGATTACGAGCAGTACTTC.

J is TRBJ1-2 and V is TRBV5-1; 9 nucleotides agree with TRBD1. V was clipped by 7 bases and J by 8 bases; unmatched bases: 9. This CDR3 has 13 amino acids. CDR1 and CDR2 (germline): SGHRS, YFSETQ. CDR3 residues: CASSDRGLLGYTF. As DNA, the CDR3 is TGCGCCAGCTCGGACAGGGGTCTGTTGGGCTACACCTTC.

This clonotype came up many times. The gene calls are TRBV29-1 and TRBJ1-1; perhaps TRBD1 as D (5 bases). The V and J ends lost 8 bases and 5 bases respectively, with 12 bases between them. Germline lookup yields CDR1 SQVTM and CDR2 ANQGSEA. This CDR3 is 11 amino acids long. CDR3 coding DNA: TGCAGCTCGGGGCGGGGGACTGAAGCTTTCTTT. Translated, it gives CSSGRGTEAFF.

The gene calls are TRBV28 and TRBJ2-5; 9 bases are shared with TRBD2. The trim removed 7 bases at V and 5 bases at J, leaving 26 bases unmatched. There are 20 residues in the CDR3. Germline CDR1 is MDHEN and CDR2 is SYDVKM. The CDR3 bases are TGTGCCAGCACTCCCCAGGACGAGATATTAGCGGGAGCCTTGGGGGAGACCCAGTACTTC. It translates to CASTPQDEILAGALGETQYF.

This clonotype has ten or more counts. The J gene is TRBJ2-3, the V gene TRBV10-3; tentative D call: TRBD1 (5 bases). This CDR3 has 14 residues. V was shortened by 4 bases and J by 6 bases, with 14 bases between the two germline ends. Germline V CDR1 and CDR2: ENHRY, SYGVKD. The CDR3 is CAISATDKGDTQYF. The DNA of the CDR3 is TGTGCCATCAGTGCGACGGACAAGGGGGATACGCAGTATTTT.

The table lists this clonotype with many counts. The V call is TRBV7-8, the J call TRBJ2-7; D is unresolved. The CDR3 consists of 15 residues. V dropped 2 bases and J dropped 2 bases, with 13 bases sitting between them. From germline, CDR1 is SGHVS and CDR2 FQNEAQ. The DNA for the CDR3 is TGTGCCAGCAGCTTAAACCCACATGCCGCCTACGAGCAGTACTTC. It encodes CASSLNPHAAYEQYF.

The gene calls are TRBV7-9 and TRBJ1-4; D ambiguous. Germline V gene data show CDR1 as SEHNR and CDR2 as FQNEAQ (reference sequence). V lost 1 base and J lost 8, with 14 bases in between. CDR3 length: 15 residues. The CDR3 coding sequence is TGTGCCAGCAGCTTAGGCGTGCTTTCAAGCGAAAAACTGTTTTTT. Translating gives CASSLGVLSSEKLFF.

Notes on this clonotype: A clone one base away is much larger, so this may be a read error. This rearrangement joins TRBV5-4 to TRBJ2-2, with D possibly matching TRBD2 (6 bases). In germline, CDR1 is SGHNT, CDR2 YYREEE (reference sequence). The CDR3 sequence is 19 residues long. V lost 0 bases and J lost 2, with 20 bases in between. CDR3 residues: CASSLVRREQRYNTGELFF. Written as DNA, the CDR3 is TGTGCCAGCAGCTTGGTGAGGAGGGAACAGCGCTATAACACCGGGGAGCTGTTTTTT.

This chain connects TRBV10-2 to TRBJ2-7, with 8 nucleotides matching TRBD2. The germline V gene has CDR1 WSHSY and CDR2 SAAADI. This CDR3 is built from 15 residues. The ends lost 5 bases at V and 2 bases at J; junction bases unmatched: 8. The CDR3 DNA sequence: TGCGCCAGCAGTTCATACGCGGGAGGAACCTACGAGCAGTACTTC. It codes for CASSSYAGGTYEQYF.

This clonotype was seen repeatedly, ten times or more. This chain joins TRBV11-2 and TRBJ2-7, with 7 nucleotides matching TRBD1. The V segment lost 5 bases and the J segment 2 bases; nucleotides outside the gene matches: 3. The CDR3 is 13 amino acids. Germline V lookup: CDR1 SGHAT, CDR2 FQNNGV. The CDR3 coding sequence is TGTGCCAGCAGCGACGGGACAGCCTACGAGCAGTACTTC. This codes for CASSDGTAYEQYF.

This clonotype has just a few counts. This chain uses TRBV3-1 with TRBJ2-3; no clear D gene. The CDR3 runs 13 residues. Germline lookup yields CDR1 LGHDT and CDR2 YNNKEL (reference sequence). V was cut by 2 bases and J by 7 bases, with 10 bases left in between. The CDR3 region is CASSQTMGNTQYF. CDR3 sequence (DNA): TGTGCCAGCAGCCAAACGATGGGAAATACGCAGTATTTT.

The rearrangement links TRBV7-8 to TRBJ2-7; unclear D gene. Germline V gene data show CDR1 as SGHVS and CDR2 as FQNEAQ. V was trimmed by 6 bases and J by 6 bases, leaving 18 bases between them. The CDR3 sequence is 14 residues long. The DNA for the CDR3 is TGTGCCAGCAGATCCGACTGGGAAGCCGGCGAGCAGTACTTC. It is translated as CASRSDWEAGEQYF.

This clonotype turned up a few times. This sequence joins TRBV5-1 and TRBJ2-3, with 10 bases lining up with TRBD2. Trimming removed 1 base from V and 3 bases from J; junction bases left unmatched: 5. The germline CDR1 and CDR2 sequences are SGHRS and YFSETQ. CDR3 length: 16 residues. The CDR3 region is CASSLPTSGLTDTQYF. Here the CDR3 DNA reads TGCGCCAGCAGCTTGCCGACTAGCGGGTTAACAGATACGCAGTATTTT.

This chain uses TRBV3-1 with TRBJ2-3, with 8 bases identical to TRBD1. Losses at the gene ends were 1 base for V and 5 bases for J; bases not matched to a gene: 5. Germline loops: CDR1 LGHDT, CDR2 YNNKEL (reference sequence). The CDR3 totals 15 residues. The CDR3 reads CASSQARGPQDTQYF. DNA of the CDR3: TGTGCCAGCAGCCAAGCCAGGGGGCCCCAAGATACGCAGTATTTT.

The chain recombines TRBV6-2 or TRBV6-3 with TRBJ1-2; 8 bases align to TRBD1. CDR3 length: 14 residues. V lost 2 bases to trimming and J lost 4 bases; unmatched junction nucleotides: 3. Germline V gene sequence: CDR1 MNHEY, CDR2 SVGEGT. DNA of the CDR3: TGTGCCAGCAGTTACGGACAGGGAGGCTATGGCTACACCTTC. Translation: CASSYGQGGYGYTF.